These T cell receptor beta chains were read from a single sample in a study of blood T cells in healthy people across ages. Using its own MiXCR run on the 5' RACE reads, TCRdb lists one record per CDR3 protein. The table includes around 1,900,000 distinct CDR3 sequences, about two fifths detected once. The sample comprised blood. Every receptor here comes from a human donor in good health. Each CDR3 is given with its conserved first and last residue.

cdr3_aa,j_call,v_call
CASSQLLQRAGGYEQYF,.,TRBV4-3
CSARGDVDSGANVLTF,TRBJ2-6,TRBV20-1
CASSPQRNEQFF,TRBJ2-1,TRBV7-2
CASNRDRGRRQETQYF,TRBJ2-5,TRBV2
CAISDAGRGLGEQFF,TRBJ2-1,TRBV10-3
CAISVRDRDTEAFF,TRBJ1-1,TRBV10-3
CASSYLSDLDTQYF,TRBJ2-3,TRBV6-2/TRBV6-3
CASSLIGDNSPLHF,TRBJ1-6,TRBV7-9
CASSQVDGGYEKLFF,TRBJ1-4,TRBV4-2
CASGQSGNQPQHF,TRBJ1-5,TRBV12-3/TRBV12-4
CATATSGVGETQYF,TRBJ2-5,TRBV12-3/TRBV12-4
CSGFSGEETQYF,TRBJ2-5,TRBV29-1
CASNQDKVSDTQYF,TRBJ2-3,TRBV4-3
CASSLRVGQGVHGYTF,TRBJ1-2,TRBV7-2
CSATRDRGLDTQYF,TRBJ2-3,TRBV20-1
CASSSDHWSGGTVYEQYF,TRBJ2-7,TRBV5-1
CASGLVQGWGAAGISYNEQFF,TRBJ2-1,TRBV12-5
CASSEFFGITEAFF,TRBJ1-1,TRBV25-1
CASTGMGPTGFQETQFF,TRBJ2-1,TRBV6-2/TRBV6-3
CASTEGGTEQYF,.,TRBV7-9
CASSGWQGGGEKLFF,TRBJ1-4,TRBV12-3/TRBV12-4
CASSPMGQGYNEQFF,TRBJ2-1,TRBV28
CSARPQDSQETQYF,TRBJ2-5,TRBV20-1
CAISGDRSQETQYF,TRBJ2-5,TRBV10-3
CASSPDHEQFF,TRBJ2-1,TRBV5-5
CASSHYRDRGYGYTF,TRBJ1-2,TRBV11-2
CASSLIGAGGEKLFF,TRBJ1-4,TRBV12-3/TRBV12-4
CASSYSPGRNTIYF,TRBJ1-3,TRBV6-5
CATSMGEINQPQHF,TRBJ1-5,TRBV15
CASSHPGQGPYEQYF,TRBJ2-7,TRBV6-5
CASSSTWGQGATYEQYF,.,TRBV7-2
CSAPASSFFTRYEQYF,TRBJ2-7,TRBV20-1
CASKYGGQGYSPLHF,TRBJ1-6,TRBV6-5
CSVEGRNYGYTF,TRBJ1-2,TRBV29-1
CAISVFWGSGTDNEQFF,TRBJ2-1,TRBV10-3
CASSASGTRGEQFF,TRBJ2-1,TRBV7-8
CSVAGTGNGQQYF,TRBJ2-7,TRBV29-1
CASSKSANTEAFF,TRBJ1-1,TRBV6-1
CSAITGAIIRYGYTF,TRBJ1-2,TRBV20-1
CAISGDRNLGDYGYTF,TRBJ1-2,TRBV10-3
CSAEKTGSGGHEQYF,TRBJ2-7,TRBV20-1
CSASPRLGRSYNEQFF,TRBJ2-1,TRBV20-1
CSAPRSGGNAGYTF,TRBJ1-2,TRBV20-1
CASSLRTPQEQYF,TRBJ2-7,TRBV6-2/TRBV6-3
CASSPQGGGGYNEQFF,TRBJ2-1,TRBV7-2
CATSRMPGPRNIQYF,TRBJ2-4,TRBV15
CAIRGTVDNEQFF,TRBJ2-1,TRBV10-3
CASSLRRGTEYGYTF,TRBJ1-2,TRBV7-9
CSVTTQGYTEAFF,TRBJ1-1,TRBV29-1
CASSPWSKGGGVEQFF,TRBJ2-1,TRBV4-3
CSARVTGREAFF,TRBJ1-1,TRBV20-1
CASSLSFDRASNEQFF,TRBJ2-1,TRBV5-1
CASRVDTGVTYEQYF,TRBJ2-7,TRBV5-1
CASSLGGLVNNEQFF,TRBJ2-1,TRBV7-2